Here is one T cell receptor (beta chain) with its context. Its antigen is currently not known. Per-base qualities were not stored, and no clone one base away is much larger. The immunoSEQ Assay, a bias-controlled multiplex PCR, was used to amplify TCRbeta CDR3 regions from genomic DNA. In the authors' own workflow: Nucleated cell counts per sample were estimated from amplification of reference gene primers within the assay. To quantify the absolute abundance of each unique TCRbeta CDR3 rearrangement, sequence reads were collapsed and filtered. For each sample, productive Simpson clonality was calculated as the square root of Simpson's diversity index over productive rearrangements. TCRdb retrieved this table from immuneACCESS and kept in-frame rearrangements only. Not all clones are present; in checked studies, unresolved V genes account for under half, and no reason is known for the remainder. The DNA gave D and trimming, while V, J and clone size come from that table. The sample table holds tens of thousands of clones, of which around 87% were seen once. Clones ranked in the top ten supply roughly 30% of the sample.

Whole blood was collected in K2EDTA tubes by collaborating institutions according to the institutions' own protocols. For TCRbeta analysis, collaborators shipped samples as frozen whole blood, isolated PBMCs, or DNA extracted from either of those sample types. The data were obtained in a study of blood T cell repertoires in COVID-19 (dated by TCRdb to 2020 to 2022). General notes on the study: The collaborator samples originated in the United States, Italy and Spain and spanned the acute and convalescent phases of COVID-19. The material from the prospective study consisted of cDNA or gDNA derived from T cells, B-cell-depleted T cells, or PBMCs. Deeply sampled blood TCRbeta repertoires from subjects exposed to, actively infected with, or recovered from COVID-19 were included in the dataset. The repertoires were released in a freely available public database meant as a resource for research on the immune response to SARS-CoV-2. Samples came from the ongoing ImmuneRACE study (first 160 participants) plus 1,254 subjects from 6 global collaborators. A de-identified subject ID, COVID-19 status, age in years and sex were almost always included in the sample metadata. Where available, HLA class I and class II types were taken from metadata supplied by the sample provider and were not determined by assay-based typing.

Summary of the overall study and its limitations: How much clinical and demographic metadata was included differed by source and by participant, and the metadata was provided uncurated.

The germline V end is reduced by 8 bases and the J end by 5 bases; junction bases left unmatched: 13. From cysteine to phenylalanine, the CDR3 is 15 amino acids long. The DNA shown is the 45-base CDR3, in frame from base 1. As encoded in the germline V gene, CDR1 is SGHAT while CDR2 is FQNNGV. The specimen was peripheral blood. The sequence joins TRBV11-2 to TRBJ2-5; a stretch of 8 junction bases matches TRBD2. This sequence originates from a woman of 80 years or more with active or convalescent COVID-19. The CDR3 loop reads CASSYGGGTRETQYF. The sequence in DNA is TGTGCCAGCTCTTATGGCGGGGGGACTCGGGAGACCCAGTACTTC.